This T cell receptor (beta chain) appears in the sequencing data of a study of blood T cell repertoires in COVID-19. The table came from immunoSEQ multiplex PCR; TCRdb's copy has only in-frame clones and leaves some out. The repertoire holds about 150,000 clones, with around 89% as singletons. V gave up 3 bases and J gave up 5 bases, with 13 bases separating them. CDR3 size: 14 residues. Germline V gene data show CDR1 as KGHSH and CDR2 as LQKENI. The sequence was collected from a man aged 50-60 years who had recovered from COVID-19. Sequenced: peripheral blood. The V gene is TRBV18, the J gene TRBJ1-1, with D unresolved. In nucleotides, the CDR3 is TGTGCCAGCTCACCCGTTACCGGAGGAACTGAAGCTTTCTTT. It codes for CASSPVTGGTEAFF.